This entry lists 5 T cell receptor beta chains sequenced from one sample in a study of blood T cells in healthy people across ages (dated by TCRdb to 2014 to 2015). The library was built by means of 5' RACE. These reads were obtained on an Illumina HiSeq 2500. A second roughly 6 to 12 cycle PCR used a sample-barcoded 5' primer and a J-beta primer mix. TCRdb reanalyzed the raw reads on its own, using fastp at Q25 for trimming and MiXCR for clone calling, and kept in-frame beta chains. When rows share a CDR3 protein, they turn into one entry using the most common DNA and genes. A total of roughly 570,000 distinct CDR3 sequences appear in this sample, 27% of them only once. Clones ranked in the top ten supply less than 20% of the sample. Sample: blood. The receptors were sampled from a woman in her seventies in good health.

This clonotype has only a few counts. V is TRBV5-5 and J is TRBJ1-5; D call uncertain. V gave up 0 bases and J gave up 0 bases, with 13 bases separating them. The CDR3 sequence is 17 residues long. Germline V gene data show CDR1 as SGHKS and CDR2 as YYEKEE (reference sequence). CDR3 coding DNA: TGTGCCAGCAGCTTGGGGGCTTCAGGCTATAGCAATCAGCCCCAGCATTTT. Translating gives CASSLGASGYSNQPQHF. The full variable domain, completed using reference TRBV5-5 and TRBJ1-5, is DAGVTQSPTHLIKTRGQQVTLRCSPISGHKSVSWYQQVLGQGPQFIFQYYEKEERGRGNFPDRFSARQFPNYSSELNVNALLLGDSALYLCASSLGASGYSNQPQHFGDGTRLSIL.

The rearrangement uses TRBV27 and TRBJ2-1, with 8 bases identical to TRBD1. The germline gives CDR1 MNHEY, CDR2 SMNVEV (reference sequence). Losses at the gene ends were 6 bases for V and 6 bases for J; bases not matched to a gene: 4. This CDR3 is built from 13 residues. In DNA form, the CDR3 reads TGTGCCAGCAGGGTCACAGGGGGCAATGAGCAGTTCTTC. This sequence encodes CASRVTGGNEQFF.

This chain connects TRBV28 to TRBJ2-5; D might be TRBD2 (5 bases). This CDR3 is built from 12 residues. Per germline, CDR1 MDHEN and CDR2 SYDVKM. CDR3 DNA: TGTACCGGCAGTTCTAGCAAGGAGACCCAGTACTTC. As protein: CTGSSSKETQYF.

The chain recombines TRBV4-2 with TRBJ2-7, with D possibly called TRBD1 or TRBD2 (6 bases each). The CDR3 contains 14 residues. V was shortened by 1 base and J by 0 bases, with 7 bases between the two germline ends. Germline values: CDR1 LGHNA, CDR2 YNFKEQ. CDR3 region: CASSQGGASYEQYF. The CDR3, as DNA: TGTGCCAGCAGCCAAGGGGGGGCCTCCTACGAGCAGTACTTC.

The J gene is TRBJ2-1, the V gene TRBV2; 11 bases are a match to TRBD2. CDR1 is SNHLY, CDR2 FYNNEI, per germline. V shed 2 bases and J 3 bases; nucleotides not matched to a gene: 6. The CDR3 length is 17 residues. CDR3 in amino acids: CASSERGLAGGYNEQFF. The CDR3 nucleotides read TGTGCCAGCAGTGAAAGGGGGCTAGCGGGGGGCTACAATGAGCAGTTCTTC. Combining the CDR3 with reference TRBV2 and TRBJ2-1 gives the whole variable domain EPEVTQTPSHQVTQMGQEVILRCVPISNHLYFYWYRQILGQKVEFLVSFYNNEISEKSEIFDDQFSVERPDGSNFTLKIRSTKLEDSAMYFCASSERGLAGGYNEQFFGPGTRLTVL.